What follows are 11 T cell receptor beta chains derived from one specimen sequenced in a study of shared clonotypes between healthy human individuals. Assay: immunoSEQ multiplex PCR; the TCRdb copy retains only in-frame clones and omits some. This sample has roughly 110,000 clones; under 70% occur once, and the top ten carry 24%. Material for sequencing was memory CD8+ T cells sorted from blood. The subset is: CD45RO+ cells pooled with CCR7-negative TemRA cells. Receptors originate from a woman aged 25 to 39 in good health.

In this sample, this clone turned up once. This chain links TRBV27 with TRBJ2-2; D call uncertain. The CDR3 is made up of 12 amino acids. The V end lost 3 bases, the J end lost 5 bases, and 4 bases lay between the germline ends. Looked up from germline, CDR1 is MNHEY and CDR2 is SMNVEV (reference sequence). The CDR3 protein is CASSFWTGELFF. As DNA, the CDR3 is TGTGCCAGCAGTTTTTGGACCGGGGAGCTGTTTTTT.

CDR3 region: CASSFGGGGYNEQFF. The CDR3 nucleotides are TGCGCCAGCAGCTTCGGCGGCGGGGGCTACAATGAGCAGTTCTTC. The J gene is TRBJ2-1, the V gene TRBV5-1; 7 bases fit TRBD2. The J segment lost 3 bases and the V segment lost 2 bases, leaving 5 bases of the junction unmatched. The CDR3 is 15 amino acids. Looked up from germline, CDR1 is SGHRS and CDR2 is YFSETQ.

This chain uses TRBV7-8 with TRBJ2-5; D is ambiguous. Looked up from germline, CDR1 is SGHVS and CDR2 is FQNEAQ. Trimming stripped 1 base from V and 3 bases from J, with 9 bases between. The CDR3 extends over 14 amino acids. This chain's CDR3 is CASSLVYRKETQYF. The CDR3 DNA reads TGTGCCAGCAGCTTAGTTTACAGAAAAGAGACCCAGTACTTC.

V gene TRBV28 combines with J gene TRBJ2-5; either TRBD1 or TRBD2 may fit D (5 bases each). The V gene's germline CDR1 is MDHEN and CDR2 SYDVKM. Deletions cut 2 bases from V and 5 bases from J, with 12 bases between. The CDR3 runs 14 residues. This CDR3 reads CASSLGGFWETQYF. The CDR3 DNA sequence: TGTGCCAGCAGTTTAGGGGGTTTCTGGGAGACCCAGTACTTC.

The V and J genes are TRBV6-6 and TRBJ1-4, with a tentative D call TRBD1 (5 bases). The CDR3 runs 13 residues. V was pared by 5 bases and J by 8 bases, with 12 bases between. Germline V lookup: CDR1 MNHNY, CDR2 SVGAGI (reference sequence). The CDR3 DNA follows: TGTGCCAGCAGTCGTCAGGGAGGAGAAAAACTGTTTTTT. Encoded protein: CASSRQGGEKLFF.

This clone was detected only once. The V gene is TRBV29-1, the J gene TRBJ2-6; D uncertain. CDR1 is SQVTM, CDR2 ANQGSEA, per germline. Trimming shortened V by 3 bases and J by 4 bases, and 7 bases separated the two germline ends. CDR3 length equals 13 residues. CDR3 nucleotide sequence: TGCAGCGTTGACGAAGGAGGGGCCAACGTCCTGACTTTC. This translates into CSVDEGGANVLTF.

In DNA, the CDR3 is TGTGCCATCAGTGTAGGGGCGACGTTGGATACGCAGTATTTT. It translates to CAISVGATLDTQYF. This chain uses TRBV10-3 with TRBJ2-3, with D tentatively TRBD1 (5 bases). Per the germline V gene, CDR1 is ENHRY and CDR2 is SYGVKD. Between the trimmed V and J ends, which lost 4 bases and 6 bases, there was a span of 14 bases. The CDR3 contains 14 residues.

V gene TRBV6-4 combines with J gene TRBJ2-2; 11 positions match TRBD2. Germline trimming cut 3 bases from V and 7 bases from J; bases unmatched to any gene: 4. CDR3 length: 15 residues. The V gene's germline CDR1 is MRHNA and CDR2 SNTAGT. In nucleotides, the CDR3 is TGTGCCAGCAGTGAGACTAGCGGGGAGAGCGGGGAGCTGTTTTTT. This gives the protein CASSETSGESGELFF.

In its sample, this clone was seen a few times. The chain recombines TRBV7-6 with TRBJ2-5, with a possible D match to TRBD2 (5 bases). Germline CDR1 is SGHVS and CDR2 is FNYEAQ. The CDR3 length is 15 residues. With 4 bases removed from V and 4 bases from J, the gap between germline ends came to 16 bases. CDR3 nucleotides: TGTGCCAGCAGCTCCAATCCTAGCCCTTCAGAGACCCAGTACTTC. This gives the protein CASSSNPSPSETQYF.

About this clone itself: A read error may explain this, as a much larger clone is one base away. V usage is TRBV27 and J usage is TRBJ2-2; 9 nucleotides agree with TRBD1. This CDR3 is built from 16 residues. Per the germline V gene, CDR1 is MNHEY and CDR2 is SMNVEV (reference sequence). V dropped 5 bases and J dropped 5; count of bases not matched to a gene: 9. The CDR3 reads CASSVAPGQGTGELFF. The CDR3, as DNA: TGTGCCAGCAGTGTCGCCCCGGGACAGGGAACCGGGGAGCTGTTTTTT.

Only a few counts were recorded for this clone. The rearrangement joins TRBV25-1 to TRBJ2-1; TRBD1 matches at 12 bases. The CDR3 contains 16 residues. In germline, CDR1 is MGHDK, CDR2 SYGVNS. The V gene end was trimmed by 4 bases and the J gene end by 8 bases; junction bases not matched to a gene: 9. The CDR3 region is CASSGEQGQGADEQFF. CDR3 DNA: TGTGCCAGCAGTGGTGAGCAGGGACAGGGGGCGGATGAGCAGTTCTTC.